These 25 T cell receptor beta chains came from one sample sequenced in a study of T-cell memory formation after mild COVID-19. A single record per CDR3 protein comes from TCRdb applying MiXCR to the 5' RACE reads. The data contain roughly 560,000 distinct CDR3 sequences, roughly 20% of them seen just once; the ten biggest clones take up approximately 12%. Sequenced material: PBMCs or a T cell subset sorted from them (not recorded which). The origin of the receptors is an adult woman who had mild COVID-19 (a few samples of this study predate the infection). Cell type and time point are not known.

V and J are TRBV19 and TRBJ2-1; D not certain. V lost 5 bases and J 3 bases, leaving 11 bases between the germline ends. CDR1 is LNHDA, CDR2 SQIVND, per germline (reference sequence). This CDR3 is 14 amino acids long. DNA for the CDR3: TGTGCCAGTAGTCTCAGCGATTACTACAATGAGCAGTTCTTC. It encodes CASSLSDYYNEQFF.

The chain employs TRBV9 and TRBJ1-1; D gene unclear. Germline CDR1 is SGDLS and CDR2 is YYNGEE. The CDR3 contains 14 residues. The ends were cut back, 4 bases at V and 2 bases at J, with 12 bases in the middle. This CDR3 is CASSSPTGNTEAFF. The CDR3 DNA follows: TGTGCCAGCAGCTCCCCTACGGGTAACACTGAAGCTTTCTTT.

The chain uses TRBV5-5 and TRBJ2-3, with a weak D call TRBD2 (6 bases). The CDR3 covers 14 residues. CDR1 SGHKS and CDR2 YYEKEE come from the germline V gene (reference sequence). The ends were cut back, 3 bases at V and 5 bases at J, with 13 bases in the middle. CDR3: CASSSGRRGDTQYF. CDR3 bases: TGTGCCAGCAGCTCCGGCCGGCGGGGAGATACGCAGTATTTT. The variable domain in full, with the rest retrieved from reference TRBV5-5 and TRBJ2-3, is DAGVTQSPTHLIKTRGQQVTLRCSPISGHKSVSWYQQVLGQGPQFIFQYYEKEERGRGNFPDRFSARQFPNYSSELNVNALLLGDSALYLCASSSGRRGDTQYFGPGTRLTVL.

This clonotype showed up just a few times. The chain couples TRBV7-3 to TRBJ2-7; D remains unclear. V was cut by 2 bases and J by 5 bases, with 10 bases left in between. The CDR3 runs to 13 residues. CDR1 and CDR2 from the germline V gene are SGHTA and FQGTGA. CDR3 DNA sequence: TGTGCCAGCAGCTTAGGTCCAGTCGACGAGCAGTACTTC. Translated: CASSLGPVDEQYF. Full variable domain (remainder filled in from reference TRBV7-3 and TRBJ2-7): GAGVSQTPSNKVTEKGKYVELRCDPISGHTALYWYRQSLGQGPEFLIYFQGTGAADDSGLPNDRFFAVRPEGSVSTLKIQRTERGDSAVYLCASSLGPVDEQYFGPGTRLTVT.

In its sample, this clonotype was seen a few times. V and J are TRBV5-1 and TRBJ2-5; the D gene is possibly TRBD2 (5 bases). This CDR3 spans 14 amino acids. Trimming left V 0 bases short and J 9 bases short, with 15 bases between. The germline V gene has CDR1 SGHRS and CDR2 YFSETQ. Written as DNA, the CDR3 is TGCGCCAGCAGCTTGGGCGGACCCCTGCGGGCCCAGTACTTC. Amino acid sequence: CASSLGGPLRAQYF.

There are a few counts of this clonotype. The V and J genes are TRBV19 and TRBJ2-1, with 10 bases lining up with TRBD1. V dropped 11 bases and J dropped 0; count of bases not matched to a gene: 10. The CDR3 loop spans 16 amino acids. CDR1 LNHDA and CDR2 SQIVND come from the germline V gene (reference sequence). The CDR3 DNA follows: TGTGCCGGGGAGACAGGGGGCAGGAGCTCCTACAATGAGCAGTTCTTC. It encodes CAGETGGRSSYNEQFF.

The chain is built from TRBV2 and TRBJ2-3, with D possibly being TRBD2 (6 bases). V dropped 3 bases and J dropped 0 bases, with 10 bases sitting between them. This CDR3 spans 15 amino acids. Per germline, CDR1 SNHLY and CDR2 FYNNEI. CDR3 nucleotides: TGTGCCAGCAGTGAGGAGGGGCCAAGCACAGATACGCAGTATTTT. Amino acids: CASSEEGPSTDTQYF. The full variable domain, with the rest looked up from reference TRBV2 and TRBJ2-3, is EPEVTQTPSHQVTQMGQEVILRCVPISNHLYFYWYRQILGQKVEFLVSFYNNEISEKSEIFDDQFSVERPDGSNFTLKIRSTKLEDSAMYFCASSEEGPSTDTQYFGPGTRLTVL.

The genes are TRBV12-5 and TRBJ1-1; D perhaps matches TRBD1 (5 bases). V lost 5 bases and J 0 bases, leaving 13 bases between the germline ends. This CDR3 is built from 15 residues. Germline V gene sequence: CDR1 LGHNT, CDR2 FRNRAP. In DNA, the CDR3 is TGTGCTAGTGGTATCACCAGGGTGATGAACACTGAAGCTTTCTTT. Translated: CASGITRVMNTEAFF.

This clonotype was counted a few times. The V call is TRBV7-9, the J call TRBJ2-3; D uncertain. The V end lost 1 base, the J end lost 6 bases, and 17 bases lay between the germline ends. The CDR3 sequence is 16 residues long. Germline CDR1 reads SEHNR; CDR2 reads FQNEAQ (reference sequence). CDR3 amino acids: CASSLEGSFQSDTQYF. CDR3 sequence (DNA): TGTGCCAGCAGCTTAGAAGGCTCGTTTCAGTCCGATACGCAGTATTTT.

The rearrangement joins TRBV24-1 to TRBJ2-1; D could derive from TRBD1 or TRBD2 (5 bases each). V was shortened by 8 bases and J by 2 bases, with 12 bases between the two germline ends. This CDR3 is 14 amino acids long. In germline, CDR1 is KGHDR, CDR2 SFDVKD. The CDR3 spells CATTGPPTYNEQFF. DNA of the CDR3: TGTGCCACCACGGGACCCCCAACCTACAATGAGCAGTTCTTC.

This clonotype was picked up a small number of times. The V call is TRBV18, the J call TRBJ2-7; D is undetermined. V was pared by 0 bases and J by 0 bases, with 9 bases between. The CDR3 is 15 residues long. Germline lookup yields CDR1 KGHSH and CDR2 LQKENI. This CDR3 is CASSPPNSYSYEQYF. In DNA, the CDR3 is TGTGCCAGCTCACCACCCAACTCCTACTCCTACGAGCAGTACTTC.

The rearrangement links TRBV18 to TRBJ1-5, with D tentatively TRBD1 (5 bases). Per the germline V gene, CDR1 is KGHSH and CDR2 is LQKENI. The length of the CDR3 is 17 residues. V lost 2 bases, J lost 2 bases, and 16 bases lay in between. Written as DNA, the CDR3 is TGTGCCAGCTCACCAGGGGGAATAGGGAGGGGCAATCAGCCCCAGCATTTT. Encoded protein: CASSPGGIGRGNQPQHF.

The chain uses TRBV19 and TRBJ1-5; D is unclear. This CDR3 is 14 amino acids long. V lost 6 bases to trimming and J lost 7 bases, with 16 bases between them. Germline V gene data show CDR1 as LNHDA and CDR2 as SQIVND (reference sequence). The CDR3, as DNA: TGTGCCAGTAGATCCGATAACGGGTGGCAGCCCCAGCATTTT. Encoded protein: CASRSDNGWQPQHF.

The V and J genes are TRBV7-9 and TRBJ1-2; TRBD1 aligns across 9 bases. V lost 3 bases, J lost 6 bases, and 11 bases stayed unmatched. The CDR3 has 16 amino acids. CDR1 and CDR2 from the germline V gene are SEHNR and FQNEAQ (reference sequence). The CDR3 region is CASSFGQGRSSDGYTF. The CDR3 DNA reads TGTGCCAGCAGCTTTGGACAGGGGCGGAGTTCGGATGGCTACACCTTC.

This clonotype turned up a few times. The chain has TRBV5-1 and TRBJ2-2; D unresolved. The germline V and J ends were trimmed by 5 bases and 1 base, with 9 bases remaining between them. Germline V gene sequence: CDR1 SGHRS, CDR2 YFSETQ. This CDR3 has 14 amino acids. CDR3 in DNA: TGCGCCAGCAGGTGGTCAGGGAACACCGGGGAGCTGTTTTTT. This translates into CASRWSGNTGELFF.

The chain joins TRBV5-1 to TRBJ2-5; D is perhaps TRBD1 (6 bases). Looked up from germline, CDR1 is SGHRS and CDR2 is YFSETQ. The V and J ends lost 3 bases and 2 bases respectively, with 11 bases between them. CDR3 length: 14 amino acids. CDR3 coding DNA: TGCGCCAGCAGCTCGGATGGACAGCAAGAGACCCAGTACTTC. Its translation is CASSSDGQQETQYF.

Only a few counts were recorded for this clonotype. Written as DNA, the CDR3 is TGTGCCAGCAGCGGTCGCGGCTACACCTTC. Translating it yields CASSGRGYTF. The chain couples TRBV9 to TRBJ1-2, with D hard to call. This CDR3 has 10 amino acids. Germline-derived CDR1 and CDR2 are SGDLS and YYNGEE. The V end lost 3 bases, the J end lost 8 bases, and 5 bases lay between the germline ends.

This clonotype was found many times. The chain combines TRBV20-1 with TRBJ2-1; D is unclear. V was cut by 8 bases and J by 0 bases, with 14 bases left in between. CDR1 DFQATT and CDR2 SNEGSKA come from the germline V gene (reference sequence). There are 14 residues in the CDR3. The CDR3 reads CSSRARYSYNEQFF. CDR3 DNA: TGCAGTTCCCGGGCCCGTTACTCCTACAATGAGCAGTTCTTC.

This clonotype showed up just a few times. V and J are TRBV5-1 and TRBJ2-7; D tentatively fits TRBD1 or TRBD2 (5 bases each). CDR3 length: 15 residues. Trimming removed 0 bases from V and 6 bases from J, with 16 bases in between. Germline V gene data show CDR1 as SGHRS and CDR2 as YFSETQ. CDR3 bases: TGCGCCAGCAGCTTGGCCGGGACCTACCCCGGCGAGCAGTACTTC. This gives the protein CASSLAGTYPGEQYF.

The chain has TRBV29-1 and TRBJ1-2; TRBD1 matches at 9 bases. V dropped 5 bases and J dropped 6; count of bases not matched to a gene: 10. Germline values: CDR1 SQVTM, CDR2 ANQGSEA. This CDR3 contains 14 residues. CDR3: CSVWEWTGVDGYTF. CDR3 DNA sequence: TGCAGCGTTTGGGAATGGACAGGGGTCGATGGCTACACCTTC. Using reference TRBV29-1 and TRBJ1-2 for the parts outside the CDR3, the full variable domain is SAVISQKPSRDICQRGTSLTIQCQVDSQVTMMFWYRQQPGQSLTLIATANQGSEATYESGFVIDKFPISRPNLTFSTLTVSNMSPEDSSIYLCSVWEWTGVDGYTFGSGTRLTVV.

This clonotype was seen a handful of times. The V gene is TRBV6-1, the J gene TRBJ1-4, with D hard to call. This CDR3 contains 14 residues. In germline, CDR1 is MNHNS, CDR2 SASEGT. V was clipped by 1 base and J by 7 bases, with 10 bases between them. The chain's CDR3 is CASSEVGQIEKLFF. The CDR3, as DNA: TGTGCCAGCAGTGAAGTCGGGCAGATTGAAAAACTGTTTTTT.

The chain is built from TRBV6-5 and TRBJ2-5, with D possibly being TRBD2 (5 bases). CDR3 length: 13 amino acids. Per the germline V gene, CDR1 is MNHEY and CDR2 is SVGAGI. Trimming took off 2 bases at V and 5 bases at J, with 9 bases between the two ends. This CDR3 reads CASSYGLGETQYF. Written as DNA, the CDR3 is TGTGCCAGCAGTTACGGACTCGGGGAGACCCAGTACTTC.

In this sample, this clonotype turned up once. The V call is TRBV10-3, the J call TRBJ1-6, with D tentatively TRBD1 (5 bases). Trimming removed 6 bases from V and 5 bases from J, with 11 bases in between. The germline gives CDR1 ENHRY, CDR2 SYGVKD. This CDR3 is 14 amino acids long. CDR3 loop: CAIRKTVDNSPLHF. Here the CDR3 DNA reads TGTGCCATCAGGAAGACAGTAGATAATTCACCCCTCCACTTT.

This clonotype has more than one count but fewer than ten. The J gene is TRBJ2-3, the V gene TRBV5-1; maybe TRBD1 (7 bases). Germline CDR1 SGHRS, CDR2 YFSETQ. The CDR3 consists of 18 residues. Trimming shortened V by 0 bases and J by 2 bases, and 19 bases separated the two germline ends. The CDR3 coding sequence is TGCGCCAGCAGCTTGGCCAAGATAGCAGGGGGGCTCACAGATACGCAGTATTTT. Its protein product is CASSLAKIAGGLTDTQYF.

This clonotype was detected many times. This chain connects TRBV24-1 to TRBJ2-1, with D possibly matching TRBD2 (7 bases). The CDR3 totals 17 residues. Trimming took 4 bases from V and 0 from J, leaving 15 bases between them. Germline CDR1 and CDR2: KGHDR and SFDVKD. CDR3 region: CATSDPEGGGSYNEQFF. Here the CDR3 DNA reads TGTGCCACCAGTGACCCGGAGGGGGGGGGCTCCTACAATGAGCAGTTCTTC.